The 17 T cell receptor beta chains below all came from one sample that was sequenced in a study of OX40 agonist ivuxolimab in advanced cancers. Profiled with immunoSEQ multiplex PCR; TCRdb holds only in-frame clones, not every one. Of approximately 50,000 clones in the sample, about 82% were seen once. The specimen comprised CD4+ or CD8+ T cells sorted from blood, sampled in a trial of the OX40 agonist ivuxolimab. All receptors come from an adult with an advanced solid tumor such as melanoma, head and neck, liver or kidney cancer.

This clone appeared once. The V and J genes are TRBV6-1 and TRBJ2-7, with D uncertain. This CDR3 has 14 amino acids. The V end was cut by 2 bases, the J end by 1 base, with 9 bases between. The germline V gene encodes CDR1 MNHNS and CDR2 SASEGT. The CDR3 bases are TGTGCCAGCAGTGAACAGTTGAATTCCTACGAGCAGTACTTC. Residues: CASSEQLNSYEQYF.

The chain has TRBV2 and TRBJ2-5, with 7 bases that match TRBD2. The trim removed 4 bases at V and 1 base at J, leaving 3 bases unmatched. Germline CDR1 reads SNHLY; CDR2 reads FYNNEI. CDR3 length equals 14 residues. The CDR3: CASSGLAAQETQYF. CDR3 sequence (DNA): TGTGCCAGCAGTGGGCTAGCGGCCCAAGAGACCCAGTACTTC.

The CDR3 DNA follows: TGCGCCAGCAGCGCAGGGGCGAATCAGCCCCAGCATTTT. Residues: CASSAGANQPQHF. The J gene is TRBJ1-5, the V gene TRBV5-1, with D tentatively TRBD1 (6 bases). Trimming pared 4 bases from V and 4 bases from J, leaving 9 bases between. CDR3 length: 13 residues. CDR1 and CDR2 (germline): SGHRS, YFSETQ. The full variable domain, rest sourced from reference TRBV5-1 and TRBJ1-5, is KAGVTQTPRYLIKTRGQQVTLSCSPISGHRSVSWYQQTPGQGLQFLFEYFSETQRNKGNFPGRFSGRQFSNSRSEMNVSTLELGDSALYLCASSAGANQPQHFGDGTRLSIL.

The rearrangement uses TRBV6-6 and TRBJ1-2; TRBD1 agrees at 10 bases. Germline CDR1 is MNHNY and CDR2 is SVGAGI (reference sequence). This CDR3 spans 13 amino acids. J was trimmed by 8 bases and V by 6 bases; bases with no gene match: 6. The CDR3 DNA is TGTGCCAGCAGACTGGGACAGGGGACGGGCTACACCTTC. Translation gives CASRLGQGTGYTF.

The count of this clone is one. This chain joins TRBV5-4 and TRBJ2-3; TRBD2 agrees at 10 bases. Germline CDR1 is SGHNT and CDR2 is YYREEE (reference sequence). The J segment lost 5 bases and the V segment lost 4 bases, leaving 13 bases of the junction unmatched. The CDR3 length is 17 residues. This CDR3 is CASSPGVSGGAGDTQYF. CDR3 DNA sequence: TGTGCCAGCAGCCCTGGAGTCAGCGGGGGGGCGGGAGATACGCAGTATTTT.

The V gene is TRBV19, the J gene TRBJ1-2, with no clear D. This CDR3 spans 12 amino acids. Trimming cost V 3 bases and J 3 bases, with 5 bases left between them. Germline V gene lookup returns CDR1 LNHDA and CDR2 SQIVND (reference sequence). The CDR3 region is CASSIGDYGYTF. The CDR3 DNA reads TGTGCCAGTAGTATCGGGGACTATGGCTACACCTTC. Based on the CDR3 plus reference TRBV19 and TRBJ1-2, the full variable domain is DGGITQSPKYLFRKEGQNVTLSCEQNLNHDAMYWYRQDPGQGLRLIYYSQIVNDFQKGDIAEGYSVSREKKESFPLTVTSAQKNPTAFYLCASSIGDYGYTFGSGTRLTVV.

V and J are TRBV10-3 and TRBJ2-1; TRBD2 matches at 10 bases. V gave up 2 bases and J gave up 12 bases; unmatched junction bases: 13. Germline lookup yields CDR1 ENHRY and CDR2 SYGVKD. This CDR3 spans 16 amino acids. The CDR3 is CAISEGLAGARSGQFF. DNA for the CDR3: TGTGCCATCAGTGAGGGGCTAGCGGGGGCCCGGAGTGGGCAGTTCTTC.

V gene TRBV5-4 combines with J gene TRBJ2-7; D is uncertain. Trimming pared 3 bases from V and 3 bases from J, leaving 10 bases between. This CDR3 has 13 residues. The V gene's germline CDR1 is SGHNT and CDR2 YYREEE (reference sequence). The CDR3 is CASSSPPDYEQYF. The CDR3 bases are TGTGCCAGCAGCTCCCCCCCGGACTACGAGCAGTACTTC. The full variable domain, completed using reference TRBV5-4 and TRBJ2-7, is ETGVTQSPTHLIKTRGQQVTLRCSSQSGHNTVSWYQQALGQGPQFIFQYYREEENGRGNFPPRFSGLQFPNYSSELNVNALELDDSALYLCASSSPPDYEQYFGPGTRLTVT.

This chain uses TRBV5-1 with TRBJ2-2, with TRBD2 identical over 9 bases. CDR3 length: 15 residues. Trimming at V came to 2 bases and at J to 1 base, leaving 0 bases not matched to a gene. CDR1 and CDR2 from the germline V gene are SGHRS and YFSETQ. This CDR3 reads CASSFSGGNTGELFF. The CDR3 nucleotides read TGCGCCAGCAGCTTTAGCGGGGGGAACACCGGGGAGCTGTTTTTT.

This clone was seen only a few times. The chain has TRBV5-1 and TRBJ1-4; D not certain. This CDR3 is built from 13 residues. Trimming pared 4 bases from V and 5 bases from J, leaving 9 bases between. Germline lookup yields CDR1 SGHRS and CDR2 YFSETQ. CDR3 sequence: CASSELGNEKLFF. CDR3 DNA sequence: TGCGCCAGCAGCGAGTTGGGGAATGAAAAACTGTTTTTT. Variable domain in full (rest from reference TRBV5-1 and TRBJ1-4): KAGVTQTPRYLIKTRGQQVTLSCSPISGHRSVSWYQQTPGQGLQFLFEYFSETQRNKGNFPGRFSGRQFSNSRSEMNVSTLELGDSALYLCASSELGNEKLFFGSGTQLSVL.

V is TRBV7-9 and J is TRBJ1-1, with unresolved D. The CDR3 sequence is 18 residues long. The V end was cut by 4 bases, the J end by 0 bases, with 21 bases between. Germline V gene sequence: CDR1 SEHNR, CDR2 FQNEAQ (reference sequence). The CDR3 loop reads CASSSTSPGHLMNTEAFF. In DNA, the CDR3 is TGTGCCAGCAGCTCCACATCTCCGGGCCACCTGATGAACACTGAAGCTTTCTTT.

This clone appeared a single time. This sequence joins TRBV30 and TRBJ1-2; TRBD1 might be the D (6 bases). V lost 4 bases to trimming and J lost 3 bases, with 12 bases between them. There are 13 residues in the CDR3. Germline-derived CDR1 and CDR2 are GTSNPN and SVGIG (reference sequence). CDR3 protein: CAWNLQGHYGYTF. The DNA of the CDR3 is TGTGCCTGGAACCTACAGGGACACTATGGCTACACCTTC.

The chain has TRBV18 and TRBJ1-1, with D possibly TRBD1 on 6 matching bases. The CDR3 extends over 13 amino acids. Trimming left V 6 bases short and J 8 bases short, with 16 bases between. CDR1 and CDR2 from the germline V gene are KGHSH and LQKENI. CDR3 loop: CASSPRSQGEAFF. In DNA form, the CDR3 reads TGTGCCAGCTCGCCAAGAAGCCAGGGGGAAGCTTTCTTT.

The chain couples TRBV4-2 to TRBJ1-5; D not resolved. V was trimmed by 0 bases and J by 6 bases, leaving 6 bases between them. CDR1 LGHNA and CDR2 YNFKEQ come from the germline V gene. The CDR3 runs 13 residues. CDR3 residues: CASSQDKGQPQHF. The CDR3 coding sequence is TGTGCCAGCAGCCAAGATAAGGGTCAGCCCCAGCATTTT.

This chain uses TRBV6-1 with TRBJ1-1, with TRBD1 as a possible D gene (5 bases). The germline V gene encodes CDR1 MNHNS and CDR2 SASEGT. The CDR3 contains 13 residues. Trimming stripped 8 bases from V and 0 bases from J, with 10 bases between. CDR3 coding DNA: TGTGCCAGCCGGTTAGGGGTGAACACTGAAGCTTTCTTT. Translated: CASRLGVNTEAFF.

CDR3 nucleotide sequence: TGTGCCATCAGTGCCTTACAGGAGGAGACCCAGTACTTC. Its protein product is CAISALQEETQYF. The chain couples TRBV10-3 to TRBJ2-5; perhaps TRBD1 as D (5 bases). Germline V gene sequence: CDR1 ENHRY, CDR2 SYGVKD. Trimming removed 4 bases from V and 5 bases from J, with 11 bases in between. This CDR3 is built from 13 residues.

The V call is TRBV5-1, the J call TRBJ1-1, with unresolved D. Trimming took 0 bases from V and 3 from J, leaving 9 bases between them. Looked up from germline, CDR1 is SGHRS and CDR2 is YFSETQ. CDR3 length: 14 residues. In DNA, the CDR3 is TGCGCCAGCAGCTTGGCCGGGGTCGACACTGAAGCTTTCTTT. Translated: CASSLAGVDTEAFF.